This passage covers 24 T cell receptor beta chains from one sample sequenced in a study of beta chain features in type 1 diabetes. Findings and limits, study-wide: Among all four CD4+ subsets, Type 1 diabetes patients had TCRB CDR3s that were moderately but significantly shorter.

Their antigens remain unidentified. TCRB transcripts that were expressed got sequenced, as all of the isolated RNA had been reverse transcribed. Generated by immunoSEQ multiplex PCR, the TCRdb table keeps only in-frame clones and is missing some. The sample shows 350,000 to 400,000 clones, roughly 13% of them seen only once. The sequenced material came from naive CD4+ T cells from blood. The receptors shown here come from a young woman with type 1 diabetes.

The sample holds a few counts of this clone. The sample holds other DNA sequences that translate to the same CDR3. The chain carries TRBV11-2 and TRBJ2-7, with 9 positions matching TRBD1. With 5 bases clipped from V and 2 bases from J, the junction kept 4 bases outside the gene matches. Germline loops: CDR1 SGHAT, CDR2 FQNNGV. This CDR3 is built from 14 residues. The CDR3 bases are TGTGCCAGCAGCCTGGACAGGGGCCCCTACGAGCAGTACTTC. Translating gives CASSLDRGPYEQYF.

V gene TRBV5-1 combines with J gene TRBJ2-5, with 9 nucleotides matching TRBD2. Germline V CDR1 and CDR2: SGHRS, YFSETQ. V gave up 5 bases and J gave up 2 bases; unmatched junction bases: 7. This CDR3 comprises 15 residues. Here the CDR3 DNA reads TGCGCCAGCAGACCCCGGACTAGCGCTCAAGAGACCCAGTACTTC. It codes for CASRPRTSAQETQYF.

This clone was found a few times. The J gene is TRBJ2-2, the V gene TRBV2; D may be TRBD1 (6 bases). Trimming left V 5 bases short and J 0 bases short, with 10 bases between. The CDR3 has 15 amino acids. Germline V gives CDR1 SNHLY, CDR2 FYNNEI. The CDR3 bases are TGTGCCAGCAGTCAACAGGGAGCGAACACCGGGGAGCTGTTTTTT. It yields the protein CASSQQGANTGELFF.

This clone was seen only a few times. The gene calls are TRBV4-1 and TRBJ2-1; TRBD2 agrees at 10 bases. V was pared by 1 base and J by 3 bases, with 6 bases of the junction left unmatched. The germline V gene encodes CDR1 MGHRA and CDR2 YSYEKL. CDR3 length equals 17 residues. Here the CDR3 reads CASSQGIAGGYYNEQFF. For the CDR3, the DNA is TGCGCCAGCAGCCAAGGTATAGCGGGAGGATACTACAATGAGCAGTTCTTC.

The genes are TRBV6-5 and TRBJ1-1; 10 bases are shared with TRBD1. V lost 7 bases to trimming and J lost 10 bases; unmatched junction nucleotides: 12. This CDR3 is built from 14 residues. Looked up from germline, CDR1 is MNHEY and CDR2 is SVGAGI. Written as DNA, the CDR3 is TGTGCCAGCAAAAAGTCCTCCGGGACAGGGGTAGCTTTCTTT. Translation: CASKKSSGTGVAFF.

This clone was seen a handful of times. Other DNA sequences in the sample encode the same CDR3. The V call is TRBV9, the J call TRBJ2-2; D is ambiguous. This CDR3 has 13 residues. Deletions cut 0 bases from V and 5 bases from J, with 5 bases between. CDR1 and CDR2 from the germline V gene are SGDLS and YYNGEE. The CDR3 coding sequence is TGTGCCAGCAGCGTAGTATCGACCGGGGAGCTGTTTTTT. Protein product: CASSVVSTGELFF. Full variable domain (rest looked up from reference TRBV9 and TRBJ2-2): DSGVTQTPKHLITATGQRVTLRCSPRSGDLSVYWYQQSLDQGLQFLIQYYNGEERAKGNILERFSAQQFPDLHSELNLSSLELGDSALYFCASSVVSTGELFFGEGSRLTVL.

This clone was seen more than once but under ten times. The chain has TRBV7-2 and TRBJ2-1, with no clear D. This CDR3 is 14 amino acids long. The germline gives CDR1 SGHTA, CDR2 FQGNSA. The V end was cut by 2 bases, the J end by 8 bases, with 13 bases between. The CDR3 DNA reads TGTGCCAGCAGCTTAAACGGTATCCGTGATGAGCAGTTCTTC. Translated, it gives CASSLNGIRDEQFF. The full variable domain, with the rest looked up from reference TRBV7-2 and TRBJ2-1, is GAGVSQSPSNKVTEKGKDVELRCDPISGHTALYWYRQSLGQGLEFLIYFQGNSAPDKSGLPSDRFSAERTGGSVSTLTIQRTQQEDSAVYLCASSLNGIRDEQFFGPGTRLTVL.

The sample holds a few counts of this clone. V is TRBV2 and J is TRBJ2-5; the D gene is possibly TRBD2 (5 bases). V was cut by 6 bases and J by 2 bases, with 13 bases left in between. CDR3 size: 14 residues. Germline CDR1 SNHLY, CDR2 FYNNEI. The CDR3 is CASRPLEGQETQYF. DNA for the CDR3: TGTGCCAGCAGGCCTTTAGAGGGTCAAGAGACCCAGTACTTC. The full variable domain, in which reference TRBV2 and TRBJ2-5 provide the parts outside the CDR3, is EPEVTQTPSHQVTQMGQEVILRCVPISNHLYFYWYRQILGQKVEFLVSFYNNEISEKSEIFDDQFSVERPDGSNFTLKIRSTKLEDSAMYFCASRPLEGQETQYFGPGTRLLVL.

CDR3 loop: CASSMGQGQETQYF. The CDR3 region has the DNA TGCGCCAGCAGCATGGGACAGGGACAAGAGACCCAGTACTTC. V is TRBV5-1 and J is TRBJ2-5, with TRBD1 matching 9 bases. The ends lost 4 bases at V and 2 bases at J; junction bases unmatched: 3. This CDR3 comprises 14 residues. CDR1 is SGHRS and CDR2 is YFSETQ in the germline V gene.

V gene TRBV7-9 combines with J gene TRBJ1-2; tentatively, D is TRBD1 (6 bases). This CDR3 is built from 15 residues. CDR1 and CDR2 from the germline V gene are SEHNR and FQNEAQ (reference sequence). Deletions cut 1 base from V and 4 bases from J, with 13 bases between. The CDR3: CASSLGQGHLYGYTF. As DNA, the CDR3 is TGTGCCAGCAGCTTAGGGCAGGGGCACCTCTATGGCTACACCTTC.

The V and J genes are TRBV5-4 and TRBJ2-7; TRBD1 matches at 10 bases. The CDR3 has 14 amino acids. Unmatched junction bases numbered 3, after V lost 1 base and J lost 5 bases. The germline V gene has CDR1 SGHNT and CDR2 YYREEE (reference sequence). The CDR3 nucleotides read TGTGCCAGCAGCTTGTGGGACAGGGGAAACGAGCAGTACTTC. This codes for CASSLWDRGNEQYF.

This clone was observed a few times. The chain carries TRBV5-4 and TRBJ1-2; D is perhaps TRBD1 (5 bases). The CDR3 is 15 residues long. V was pared by 4 bases and J by 8 bases, with 21 bases between. Germline V lookup: CDR1 SGHNT, CDR2 YYREEE (reference sequence). The CDR3 DNA is TGTGCCAGCAGCCCTTGGGAGGGGCTCGCTAAAGGCTACACCTTC. Protein product: CASSPWEGLAKGYTF.

This clone has more than one count but fewer than ten. V gene TRBV5-4 combines with J gene TRBJ2-2; 8 nucleotides agree with TRBD1. V lost 4 bases, J lost 1 base, and 6 bases stayed unmatched. Germline CDR1 SGHNT, CDR2 YYREEE (reference sequence). The CDR3 length is 16 residues. In DNA, the CDR3 is TGTGCCAGCAGCGGGGGACAGGCGCAGAACACCGGGGAGCTGTTTTTT. Its translation: CASSGGQAQNTGELFF.

The gene calls are TRBV6-4 and TRBJ2-3; TRBD1 is a possible D gene (5 bases). CDR3 length: 14 residues. V was shortened by 6 bases and J by 2 bases, with 12 bases between the two germline ends. Germline V lookup: CDR1 MRHNA, CDR2 SNTAGT. The CDR3 bases are TGTGCCAGCAGGACGACAGAGACCACAGATACGCAGTATTTT. It specifies CASRTTETTDTQYF.

This clone showed up just a few times. CDR3 DNA sequence: TGTGCCAGCAGCCCAGACGGGACATCAGCAGAGACCCAGTACTTC. It yields the protein CASSPDGTSAETQYF. The V and J genes are TRBV5-8 and TRBJ2-5; perhaps TRBD1 as D (6 bases). Germline V lookup: CDR1 SGHTS, CDR2 YDEGEE. With 4 bases removed from V and 4 bases from J, the gap between germline ends came to 17 bases. The CDR3 consists of 15 residues.

This rearrangement joins TRBV18 to TRBJ2-3; TRBD2 might be the D (6 bases). The CDR3 loop spans 13 amino acids. V was clipped by 4 bases and J by 3 bases, with 8 bases between them. Germline CDR1 reads KGHSH; CDR2 reads LQKENI. CDR3 in amino acids: CASSLGTTDTQYF. The CDR3 DNA sequence: TGTGCCAGCTCACTGGGGACTACAGATACGCAGTATTTT.

This chain connects TRBV2 to TRBJ2-1, with a tentative D call TRBD1 (5 bases). The CDR3 has 14 amino acids. Germline V gene sequence: CDR1 SNHLY, CDR2 FYNNEI. The V end was cut by 5 bases, the J end by 4 bases, with 12 bases between. CDR3 residues: CASSLGVSYNEQFF. For the CDR3, the DNA is TGTGCCAGCAGTCTAGGGGTGAGTTACAATGAGCAGTTCTTC.

The genes are TRBV11-1 and TRBJ2-1, with D perhaps matching TRBD1 (6 bases). Germline-derived CDR1 and CDR2 are SGHAT and FQDESV (reference sequence). The CDR3 is 15 amino acids. Between the trimmed V and J ends, which lost 3 bases and 1 base, there was a span of 10 bases. CDR3: CASSLQGWSYNEQFF. CDR3 in DNA: TGTGCCAGCAGCTTGCAGGGGTGGTCCTACAATGAGCAGTTCTTC.

In its sample, this clone was seen a few times. The chain employs TRBV6-1 and TRBJ2-1; D is undetermined. V lost 8 bases, J lost 0 bases, and 8 bases lay in between. Germline V CDR1 and CDR2: MNHNS, SASEGT. CDR3 length: 13 residues. The CDR3 protein is CASSGSSYNEQFF. Here the CDR3 DNA reads TGTGCCAGCTCAGGAAGCTCCTACAATGAGCAGTTCTTC.

This clone was seen only a few times. Compared with germline, one end of the junction differs, possibly owing to a read error. V usage is TRBV6-5 and J usage is TRBJ2-2; D not resolved. This CDR3 has 15 amino acids. Germline CDR1 is MNHEY and CDR2 is SVGAGI. CDR3 residues: CAISARGDSTGELFF. CDR3 nucleotide sequence: TGTGCCATCAGTGCACGAGGTGATTCCACCGGGGAGCTGTTTTTT.

The chain links TRBV4-3 to TRBJ2-1, with TRBD1 matching over 8 bases. Germline CDR1 LGHNA, CDR2 YSLEER. The ends lost 2 bases at V and 7 bases at J; junction bases unmatched: 7. The CDR3 sequence is 15 residues long. CDR3 in DNA: TGCGCCAGCAGCCAACCAGGACAGGGTATTAATGAGCAGTTCTTC. It translates to CASSQPGQGINEQFF.

Only a few counts were recorded for this clone. This chain uses TRBV4-3 with TRBJ2-7; D remains ambiguous. Trimming left V 1 base short and J 7 bases short, with 5 bases between. CDR1 is LGHNA, CDR2 YSLEER, per germline. The CDR3 runs 11 residues. CDR3 amino acids: CASSQGREQYF. CDR3 DNA: TGCGCCAGCAGCCAAGGCCGGGAGCAGTACTTC.

The J gene is TRBJ2-7, the V gene TRBV4-1; weak D call: TRBD1 (6 bases). Trimming removed 6 bases from V and 1 base from J, with 19 bases in between. Per the germline V gene, CDR1 is MGHRA and CDR2 is YSYEKL. This CDR3 region has 16 residues. CDR3 sequence reads: CASSRLYRVPSYEQYF. DNA for the CDR3: TGCGCCAGCAGTCGACTCTACAGGGTTCCATCCTACGAGCAGTACTTC.

This clone turned up a few times. The chain carries TRBV7-9 and TRBJ1-5; 8 nucleotides align to TRBD1. Germline CDR1 is SEHNR and CDR2 is FQNEAQ (reference sequence). The CDR3 has 15 residues. The V and J ends lost 5 bases and 3 bases, in that order; junction bases with no gene match: 6. CDR3 bases: TGTGCCAGCAGCCCGGAGACAGGGGACAATCAGCCCCAGCATTTT. Encoded protein: CASSPETGDNQPQHF. The complete variable domain, with remaining parts taken from reference TRBV7-9 and TRBJ1-5, reads DTGVSQNPRHKITKRGQNVTFRCDPISEHNRLYWYRQTLGQGPEFLTYFQNEAQLEKSRLLSDRFSAERPKGSFSTLEIQRTEQGDSAMYLCASSPETGDNQPQHFGDGTRLSIL.